The 18 T cell receptor beta chains in this list originate from one sample, sequenced in a study of T cell repertoires in cytomegalovirus infection. TCRdb redid the calling of the reads with MiXCR, one entry per CDR3 protein. Of approximately 1,000,000 distinct CDR3 sequences listed, roughly a third were seen once; the top ten hold around an eighth. For these TCRs, the target antigens are not known. This specimen consisted of cultured CD8+ T cells from PBMCs, obtained from culture after CMV antigen stimulation. These TCRs come from a human donor in good health (CMV status not recorded). Some clones in this sample may be carry-over from other donors' samples.

The chain carries TRBV12-3 or TRBV12-4 and TRBJ2-2, with D possibly TRBD2 on 5 matching bases. The CDR3 runs 16 residues. V was pared by 6 bases and J by 5 bases, with 19 bases between. As DNA, the CDR3 is TGTGCCAGCAGAATTTTCCGGGGTCCGGGGACCGGGGAGCTGTTTTTT. It specifies CASRIFRGPGTGELFF.

The CDR3 DNA sequence: TGTGCCAGCAGTTACTCGGACACCTTAACGTACAATGAGCAGTTCTTC. This codes for CASSYSDTLTYNEQFF. The J gene is TRBJ2-1, the V gene TRBV6-6; a weak D match, TRBD1 (5 bases). The CDR3 length is 16 residues. Per germline, CDR1 MNHNY and CDR2 SVGAGI (reference sequence). V was pared by 0 bases and J by 4 bases, with 13 bases between.

The chain has TRBV4-2 and TRBJ2-5; D not certain. The ends were cut back, 0 bases at V and 3 bases at J, with 11 bases in the middle. CDR3 length: 15 amino acids. Germline CDR1 LGHNA, CDR2 YNFKEQ. CDR3 in DNA: TGTGCCAGCAGCCAAGAGGCTACGAAAAAAGAGACCCAGTACTTC. The encoded protein is CASSQEATKKETQYF.

This clonotype was detected many times. The V call is TRBV12-3 or TRBV12-4, the J call TRBJ1-1; D ambiguous. V lost 5 bases, J lost 10 bases, and 14 bases lay in between. The CDR3 length is 12 residues. CDR3 coding DNA: TGTGCCAGCAGTACCGGACGGCTAGCAGCTTTCTTT. It specifies CASSTGRLAAFF.

This sequence joins TRBV4-2 and TRBJ2-2; TRBD1 is a possible D gene (6 bases). Trimming removed 3 bases from V and 0 bases from J, with 14 bases in between. CDR3 length: 17 amino acids. The germline V gene has CDR1 LGHNA and CDR2 YNFKEQ. The CDR3 protein is CASSHKQGPANTGELFF. Here the CDR3 DNA reads TGTGCCAGCAGCCATAAACAGGGTCCCGCGAACACCGGGGAGCTGTTTTTT.

The chain carries TRBV6-6 and TRBJ1-1; tentative D call: TRBD1 (5 bases). The germline CDR1 and CDR2 sequences are MNHNY and SVGAGI (reference sequence). Trimming removed 6 bases from V and 3 bases from J, with 11 bases in between. The CDR3 spans 13 residues. Here the CDR3 reads CASRTPGYTEAFF. The CDR3 DNA reads TGTGCCAGCAGAACCCCAGGGTACACTGAAGCTTTCTTT.

This clonotype was counted between two and nine times. The chain links TRBV6-1 to TRBJ2-3; D is uncertain. Trimming pared 7 bases from V and 1 base from J, leaving 18 bases between. There are 16 residues in the CDR3. Germline CDR1 and CDR2: MNHNS and SASEGT. Here the CDR3 reads CASTQVDWSGTDTQYF. CDR3 nucleotides: TGTGCCAGCACCCAGGTAGATTGGTCGGGCACAGATACGCAGTATTTT.

This rearrangement joins TRBV6-1 to TRBJ2-4; D call uncertain. This CDR3 has 16 residues. V shed 7 bases and J shed 2 bases, with 18 bases lying between them. Germline CDR1 is MNHNS and CDR2 is SASEGT. The CDR3 DNA is TGTGCCAGCAACGAAGTCACCATGGTATCCAAAAACATTCAGTACTTC. It is translated as CASNEVTMVSKNIQYF.

This clonotype appeared a few times. The chain couples TRBV6-1 to TRBJ1-3, with unresolved D. The germline V gene encodes CDR1 MNHNS and CDR2 SASEGT. The CDR3 consists of 13 residues. Trimming pared 9 bases from V and 0 bases from J, leaving 9 bases between. The CDR3 DNA is TGTGCCAGTAGACATCGCTCTGGAAACACCATATATTTT. The encoded protein is CASRHRSGNTIYF.

This clonotype was seen more than once but under ten times. The chain uses TRBV20-1 and TRBJ2-6; D is possibly TRBD1 (6 bases). Trimming cost V 5 bases and J 2 bases, with 13 bases left between them. This CDR3 comprises 15 residues. Per germline, CDR1 DFQATT and CDR2 SNEGSKA (reference sequence). CDR3 DNA: TGCAGTGCTCCAGGGGTTAGGACTGGGGCCAACGTCCTGACTTTC. Translating it yields CSAPGVRTGANVLTF.

Comments on this clonotype: This may stem from a read error, because a much larger clone lies one nucleotide away. The gene calls are TRBV7-6 and TRBJ2-7; D is undetermined. This CDR3 is 15 amino acids long. The V and J ends lost 2 bases and 3 bases respectively, with 14 bases between them. Germline V gives CDR1 SGHVS, CDR2 FNYEAQ. CDR3 sequence reads: CASSLKEAPVYEQYF. The CDR3 nucleotides read TGTGCCAGCAGCTTAAAAGAGGCGCCTGTCTACGAGCAGTACTTC.

The V call is TRBV7-6, the J call TRBJ1-2, with 7 bases aligning to TRBD1. With 1 base clipped from V and 4 bases from J, the junction kept 6 bases outside the gene matches. The germline gives CDR1 SGHVS, CDR2 FNYEAQ. The CDR3 is 15 residues long. The CDR3 region is CASSLDQGDGYGYTF. The DNA of the CDR3 is TGTGCCAGCAGCTTAGATCAGGGGGATGGCTATGGCTACACCTTC.

The V and J genes are TRBV20-1 and TRBJ2-3, with a tentative D call TRBD2 (6 bases). The V and J ends lost 6 bases and 2 bases respectively, with 12 bases between them. The germline V gene has CDR1 DFQATT and CDR2 SNEGSKA (reference sequence). There are 13 residues in the CDR3. As DNA, the CDR3 is TGCAGTGCCGTGGAGGGGCTCACAGATACGCAGTATTTT. Translating it yields CSAVEGLTDTQYF.

This chain uses TRBV19 with TRBJ1-5; maybe TRBD1 (5 bases). CDR1 and CDR2 from the germline V gene are LNHDA and SQIVND (reference sequence). V lost 6 bases to trimming and J lost 3 bases, with 21 bases between them. This CDR3 is built from 17 residues. This CDR3 is CASSDHYGTGDNQPQHF. In nucleotides, the CDR3 is TGTGCCAGTAGCGACCACTACGGGACGGGGGACAATCAGCCCCAGCATTTT.

This clonotype was counted a single time. A read error may account for a junction end that differs from germline. This chain uses TRBV2 with TRBJ2-7, with 10 nucleotides matching TRBD1. Germline CDR1 is SNHLY and CDR2 is FYNNEI. The CDR3 extends over 15 amino acids. The CDR3 reads CVSSEGGDRGYEQYF. Written as DNA, the CDR3 is TGTGTCAGCAGTGAAGGTGGGGACAGGGGCTACGAGCAGTACTTC.

The CDR3 DNA reads as TGCAGCGTTGGGGCAGGGGTTGAAGCTTTCTTT. Translated: CSVGAGVEAFF. The chain couples TRBV29-1 to TRBJ1-1; D is possibly TRBD1 (6 bases). The CDR3 is 11 amino acids. V was shortened by 4 bases and J by 7 bases, with 10 bases between the two germline ends. Germline V CDR1 and CDR2: SQVTM, ANQGSEA.

On this clonotype: Its ends do not fully match the called genes, so a read error is possible. The chain combines TRBV12-5 with TRBJ2-3; D call uncertain. The CDR3 has 13 amino acids. CDR1 is LGHNT and CDR2 is FRNRAP in the germline V gene. As DNA, the CDR3 is TGTGCTAGTGGTTTCGGAAGCATAGATACGCAGTATTTT. This codes for CASGFGSIDTQYF.

V is TRBV19 and J is TRBJ1-5; maybe TRBD1 (5 bases). V was pared by 7 bases and J by 0 bases, with 13 bases between. Germline V gene data show CDR1 as LNHDA and CDR2 as SQIVND (reference sequence). This CDR3 is built from 15 residues. The CDR3 protein is CASIIRDGSNQPQHF. CDR3 DNA: TGTGCCAGTATCATCCGGGACGGTAGCAATCAGCCCCAGCATTTT.